This TCR beta chain derives from a study of shared clonotypes between healthy human individuals. As for the study in general: CD4 naive and CD4 memory each took three plates per donor, while CD8 naive took two and CD8 memory one. Whole-study results and caveats: Naive CD4 clonotype sharing across a handful of donors was 4.5% to 6%.

On this clone itself: Its specificity is not known. This specimen includes other DNA sequences encoding the same CDR3.

Per the study methods: Filtering differed since immunoSEQ provided only junctions, with no quality scores. The data were produced by immunoSEQ multiplex PCR, yet TCRdb's version contains in-frame clones alone and is incomplete. That table furnishes V, J and clone size, whereas the DNA furnished D and trimming. There are roughly 520,000 clones in the sample; about 96% occur only once, and approximately 0.067% lies in the top ten. Germline CDR1 is SGHRS and CDR2 is YFSETQ. V was pared by 0 bases and J by 2 bases, with 3 bases of the junction left unmatched. The length of the CDR3 is 15 residues. Subsets obtained from CD4+ cells comprised CD45RA+ naive and CD45RA-negative memory cells.

The chain links TRBV5-1 to TRBJ2-3, with 7 positions matching TRBD1. Sequencing input: naive CD4+ T cells sorted from blood. Specified subset: CD45RA+ positively selected. The origin of this receptor is a woman in her twenties or thirties in good health. This CDR3 is CASSLGQGTTDTQYF. CDR3 nucleotides: TGCGCCAGCAGCTTGGGACAGGGAACCACAGATACGCAGTATTTT.